The rows below give T cell receptor beta chains drawn from one sample of a study of identical twins. A single record per CDR3 protein comes from TCRdb applying MiXCR to the 5' RACE reads. The sample records roughly 700,000 distinct CDR3 sequences, 8.5% to 9.5% being singletons. These data were likewise used in another study, on yellow fever vaccine responses in identical twins.

Input material: PBMCs. These receptors originate from a woman under 30 in good health. Each CDR3 is given with its conserved first and last residue. Fields, in order: V gene, D gene, clone size, J gene, CDR3 DNA, CDR3 protein. A D gene is named only where the DNA matches it firmly. Size is stated for part of the rows, as once, few or many counts, or as a class when the clone is expanded.

TRBV7-8	TRBD2	few	TRBJ2-2	TGTGCCAGCAGCCCACTTCGGAGCGGGGGGACCGGGGAGCTGTTTTTT	CASSPLRSGGTGELFF
TRBV12-3/TRBV12-4	TRBD2	NA	TRBJ2-1	TGTGCCAGCAGTTTTACTAGCGGGAGGACAAATGAGCAGTTCTTC	CASSFTSGRTNEQFF
TRBV7-9	NA	few	TRBJ2-7	TGTGCCAGCAGCTTACTAGAGGCAGACAACTACGAGCAGTACTTC	CASSLLEADNYEQYF
TRBV5-1	TRBD1	many	TRBJ1-1	TGCGCCAGCAGCCCATGGACAGGGGGCTACTTGAACACTGAAGCTTTCTTT	CASSPWTGGYLNTEAFF
TRBV5-6	NA	NA	TRBJ1-1	TGTGCCAGCAGCCAGCTACATCTGGAGGGTACTGAAGCTTTCTTT	CASSQLHLEGTEAFF
TRBV6-2/TRBV6-3	TRBD1	NA	TRBJ1-5	TGTGCCACCGCGGGCGTTAGGACAGGGGGCAAGTATCAGCCCCAGCATTTT	CATAGVRTGGKYQPQHF
TRBV20-1	TRBD1	few	TRBJ2-7	TGCAGTGCTAGAGACCAGGGGACAGCGAGTTACGAGCAGTACTTC	CSARDQGTASYEQYF
TRBV28	NA	few	TRBJ1-2	TGTGCCAGCAGTTATCCCTCGGACTATGGCTACACCTTC	CASSYPSDYGYTF
TRBV7-9	NA	many	TRBJ2-3	TGTGCCAGCAGCCCCCTTATGTCTCAACAGTATTTT	CASSPLMSQQYF
TRBV5-5	TRBD1	many	TRBJ2-2	TGTGCCAGCAGCTGGGGACAGGGACTAAACACCGGGGAGCTGTTTTTT	CASSWGQGLNTGELFF
TRBV11-2	TRBD2	NA	TRBJ2-3	TGTGCCAGCAGCTTATCCCAGACTAGCGGGTTGGATACGCAGTATTTT	CASSLSQTSGLDTQYF
TRBV15	NA	few	TRBJ2-3	TGTGCCACCAGCAGATCCAGCCGGGGGCGCCGCACAGATACGCAGTATTTT	CATSRSSRGRRTDTQYF
TRBV12-3/TRBV12-4	NA	NA	TRBJ2-7	TGTGCCAGCAGTCTCGCCGGGACAAAATCCTACGAGCAGTACTTC	CASSLAGTKSYEQYF
TRBV5-1	NA	few	TRBJ2-2	TGCGCCAGCAGCTTGGCCAGGGTCGGCACCGGGGAGCTGTTTTTT	CASSLARVGTGELFF
TRBV29-1	TRBD1	many	TRBJ2-3	TGCAGCGCCCCGGGACAGGGTCTCCCTGGGGATACGCAGTATTTT	CSAPGQGLPGDTQYF